Presented here are 26 T cell receptor beta chains from one specimen sequenced in a study of T cells after yellow fever vaccination (dated by TCRdb to the late 2010s). What this sample's treatment or condition label stands for: live attenuated yellow fever vaccine strain. Library preparation employed 5' RACE. The sequencer listed for this sample is Illumina HiSeq 2500. The public reads were quality trimmed at Q25 with fastp and then assembled into clones with MiXCR by TCRdb, keeping productive beta chains. Every CDR3 protein is listed once, alongside the most common genes and DNA of its rows. This sample holds a few hundred thousand distinct CDR3 sequences; approximately 9% were observed only once. Around 17% of the sample is taken by the ten largest. The sample in question was PBMCs, obtained on the day of the first yellow fever vaccination. These receptors were collected from a man younger than 35 who received the YFV17D yellow fever vaccine.

This clonotype was seen many times. The chain combines TRBV7-2 with TRBJ1-4; the D is unclear. CDR3 length: 11 residues. CDR1 is SGHTA and CDR2 is FQGNSA in the germline V gene. The V and J ends lost 6 bases and 4 bases respectively, with 3 bases between them. For the CDR3, the DNA is TGTGCCAGCAGACTTAATGAAAAACTGTTTTTT. Amino acids: CASRLNEKLFF.

There are a few counts of this clonotype. This rearrangement joins TRBV27 to TRBJ2-5, with D hard to call. V lost 3 bases and J lost 2, with 10 bases in between. The CDR3 is made up of 14 amino acids. Germline V gives CDR1 MNHEY, CDR2 SMNVEV (reference sequence). CDR3 nucleotides: TGTGCCAGCAGTTTCGCGGCGGTTCAAGAGACCCAGTACTTC. It specifies CASSFAAVQETQYF.

This clonotype was seen more than once but under ten times. The genes are TRBV5-1 and TRBJ2-3; 9 bases line up with TRBD1. CDR3 length: 17 amino acids. V shed 3 bases and J 7 bases; nucleotides not matched to a gene: 15. The germline V gene has CDR1 SGHRS and CDR2 YFSETQ. CDR3 DNA: TGCGCCAGCAGCTCGACGGCCGGGACAGGGTCGCGAAATACGCAGTATTTT. This encodes CASSSTAGTGSRNTQYF.

The chain employs TRBV7-3 and TRBJ2-2; D not resolved. There are 15 residues in the CDR3. Germline V gene data show CDR1 as SGHTA and CDR2 as FQGTGA. V was cut by 1 base and J by 0 bases, with 6 bases left in between. The CDR3 region has the DNA TGTGCCAGCAGCTTAATCACATCGAACACCGGGGAGCTGTTTTTT. This sequence encodes CASSLITSNTGELFF.

The V call is TRBV10-3, the J call TRBJ2-1, with D perhaps matching TRBD2 (5 bases). The germline V gene has CDR1 ENHRY and CDR2 SYGVKD. This CDR3 is built from 17 residues. Between the trimmed V and J ends, which lost 1 base and 2 bases, there was a span of 15 bases. CDR3 amino acids: CAISEFQPLRAYNEQFF. The CDR3 DNA is TGTGCCATCAGTGAGTTCCAGCCGCTGCGGGCCTACAATGAGCAGTTCTTC.

This clonotype was counted between two and nine times. The genes are TRBV13 and TRBJ2-1; TRBD1 might be the D (6 bases). Germline CDR1 reads PRHDT; CDR2 reads FYEKMQ (reference sequence). Trimming cost V 3 bases and J 7 bases, with 16 bases left between them. CDR3 length equals 15 residues. CDR3 DNA sequence: TGTGCCAGCAGCTTCGGGACAAACTTTGGTAATGAGCAGTTCTTC. Translating gives CASSFGTNFGNEQFF.

This clonotype was observed a handful of times. The CDR3 here is CASSLVGFSNQPQHF. Here the CDR3 DNA reads TGTGCCAGCAGCTTAGTAGGGTTTTCCAATCAGCCCCAGCATTTT. V is TRBV7-2 and J is TRBJ1-5, with D unresolved. The germline V gene has CDR1 SGHTA and CDR2 FQGNSA. Between the trimmed V and J ends, which lost 1 base and 3 bases, there was a span of 10 bases. This CDR3 has 15 residues. Full variable domain (missing parts from reference TRBV7-2 and TRBJ1-5): GAGVSQSPSNKVTEKGKDVELRCDPISGHTALYWYRQSLGQGLEFLIYFQGNSAPDKSGLPSDRFSAERTGGSVSTLTIQRTQQEDSAVYLCASSLVGFSNQPQHFGDGTRLSIL.

This clonotype showed up just a few times. The V gene is TRBV20-1, the J gene TRBJ2-3; the D gene is possibly TRBD2 (5 bases). Germline CDR1 DFQATT, CDR2 SNEGSKA (reference sequence). The ends were cut back, 0 bases at V and 1 base at J, with 17 bases in the middle. The CDR3 consists of 17 residues. DNA of the CDR3: TGCAGTGCTAGAGATCCCGCGCGGGCCTCTGGCACAGATACGCAGTATTTT. Protein: CSARDPARASGTDTQYF.

This clonotype showed up just a few times. Written as DNA, the CDR3 is TGTGCCAGCAGCTTCTATGGGACAACAAGCACAGATACGCAGTATTTT. Its protein is CASSFYGTTSTDTQYF. This chain links TRBV7-3 with TRBJ2-3; the D gene is possibly TRBD1 (6 bases). This CDR3 is 16 amino acids long. V was clipped by 3 bases and J by 0 bases, with 13 bases between them. CDR1 and CDR2 (germline): SGHTA, FQGTGA.

The chain employs TRBV20-1 and TRBJ1-4; D is perhaps TRBD1 (6 bases). This CDR3 spans 16 amino acids. The germline V gene has CDR1 DFQATT and CDR2 SNEGSKA (reference sequence). Trimming stripped 2 bases from V and 3 bases from J, with 16 bases between. The CDR3 DNA reads TGCAGTGCTAGATACTGGGGGGCGACTTCTAATGAAAAACTGTTTTTT. Its protein product is CSARYWGATSNEKLFF.

The V and J genes are TRBV7-2 and TRBJ2-3; TRBD1 agrees at 9 bases. The CDR3 is made up of 16 amino acids. J lost 0 bases, V lost 6 bases, and 7 bases had no gene match. Per the germline V gene, CDR1 is SGHTA and CDR2 is FQGNSA. The CDR3 region is CASRKNRGLSTDTQYF. CDR3 nucleotide sequence: TGTGCCAGCAGAAAAAACAGGGGGCTGAGCACAGATACGCAGTATTTT.

This clonotype was recorded a few times. The rearrangement uses TRBV6-6 and TRBJ2-1; D remains unclear. This CDR3 contains 13 residues. Germline V gives CDR1 MNHNY, CDR2 SVGAGI (reference sequence). V was cut by 0 bases and J by 8 bases, with 8 bases left in between. The CDR3 here is CASSYSGPDEQFF. CDR3 in DNA: TGTGCCAGCAGTTACTCAGGGCCCGATGAGCAGTTCTTC.

The chain joins TRBV20-1 to TRBJ2-4; a weak D match, TRBD1 (6 bases). V was clipped by 0 bases and J by 0 bases, with 15 bases between them. In germline, CDR1 is DFQATT, CDR2 SNEGSKA (reference sequence). The CDR3 has 17 amino acids. CDR3 sequence (DNA): TGCAGTGCTAGAGATCTAACTAGGGGGACAGCCAAAAACATTCAGTACTTC. Residues: CSARDLTRGTAKNIQYF.

The genes are TRBV24-1 and TRBJ2-1; 12 bases fit TRBD2. The trim removed 4 bases at V and 1 base at J, leaving 4 bases unmatched. The CDR3 consists of 17 residues. CDR1 and CDR2 (germline): KGHDR, SFDVKD. Written as DNA, the CDR3 is TGTGCCACCAGTGAAATGGGGACTAGCGGGTCCTACAATGAGCAGTTCTTC. Translated, it gives CATSEMGTSGSYNEQFF.

This chain uses TRBV4-3 with TRBJ2-3; 7 bases are shared with TRBD1. The germline V gene has CDR1 LGHNA and CDR2 YSLEER. CDR3 length equals 15 residues. V was pared by 5 bases and J by 5 bases, with 10 bases of the junction left unmatched. The CDR3, as DNA: TGCGCCAGCAGCAGGGGGCGCGGAGTGGAAGATACGCAGTATTTT. Translated: CASSRGRGVEDTQYF.

V gene TRBV10-3 combines with J gene TRBJ2-2, with D tentatively TRBD1 or TRBD2 (5 bases each). The CDR3 runs 18 residues. V was clipped by 6 bases and J by 6 bases, with 26 bases between them. Germline CDR1 ENHRY, CDR2 SYGVKD. CDR3 region: CAISHGRVRASAAGELFF. The CDR3 DNA follows: TGTGCCATCAGCCACGGGCGGGTCAGGGCCTCGGCGGCCGGGGAGCTGTTTTTT.

The chain uses TRBV6-5 and TRBJ1-1, with TRBD1 identical over 9 bases. CDR1 is MNHEY and CDR2 is SVGAGI in the germline V gene. The CDR3 extends over 14 amino acids. J was trimmed by 5 bases and V by 2 bases; bases with no gene match: 3. In DNA form, the CDR3 reads TGTGCCAGCAGTTACGCCGGACAGGGGACTGAAGCTTTCTTT. Residues: CASSYAGQGTEAFF.

This clonotype was observed many times. V gene TRBV20-1 combines with J gene TRBJ2-3, with a tentative D call TRBD2 (5 bases). The CDR3 spans 16 residues. CDR1 is DFQATT and CDR2 is SNEGSKA in the germline V gene (reference sequence). Deletions cut 3 bases from V and 6 bases from J, with 22 bases between. CDR3 sequence reads: CSARGFLANSSDTQYF. The CDR3 coding sequence is TGCAGTGCTAGGGGCTTTCTAGCAAATAGCTCCGATACGCAGTATTTT.

This CDR3 reads CASSLGLDVTQYF. The CDR3 DNA is TGCGCCAGCAGCTTGGGACTAGACGTGACCCAGTACTTC. This chain connects TRBV5-1 to TRBJ2-5, with D possibly TRBD2 on 6 matching bases. Germline V lookup: CDR1 SGHRS, CDR2 YFSETQ. CDR3 length equals 13 residues. Trimming cost V 0 bases and J 7 bases, with 10 bases left between them.

The chain couples TRBV3-1 to TRBJ2-1, with 8 bases matching TRBD2. The CDR3 contains 16 residues. The trim removed 3 bases at V and 1 base at J, leaving 5 bases unmatched. The germline gives CDR1 LGHDT, CDR2 YNNKEL (reference sequence). In DNA, the CDR3 is TGTGCCAGCAGCCAGGCAATAGCGGGGTCCTACAATGAGCAGTTCTTC. Residues: CASSQAIAGSYNEQFF.

This clonotype showed up just a few times. The rearrangement uses TRBV4-3 and TRBJ2-7; the D gene is possibly TRBD1 (5 bases). The CDR3 extends over 19 amino acids. V was shortened by 0 bases and J by 6 bases, with 27 bases between the two germline ends. Germline V gene data show CDR1 as LGHNA and CDR2 as YSLEER. The chain's CDR3 is CASSQDRSARDPGNGEQYF. The CDR3 DNA sequence: TGCGCCAGCAGCCAAGATCGATCCGCTAGGGATCCAGGGAACGGCGAGCAGTACTTC.

This clonotype has only a few counts. The CDR3 protein is CASSLTGESGNTIYF. The DNA of the CDR3 is TGTGCCAGCAGCCTGACAGGGGAGTCCGGAAACACCATATATTTT. The chain recombines TRBV7-2 with TRBJ1-3, with TRBD1 matching 8 bases. V shed 5 bases and J 4 bases; nucleotides not matched to a gene: 7. This CDR3 is built from 15 residues. The germline V gene encodes CDR1 SGHTA and CDR2 FQGNSA.

This clonotype was recorded at least ten times. This sequence joins TRBV7-2 and TRBJ2-3, with 9 bases lining up with TRBD2. With 4 bases clipped from V and 6 bases from J, the junction kept 11 bases outside the gene matches. Germline values: CDR1 SGHTA, CDR2 FQGNSA. This CDR3 comprises 16 residues. The CDR3 reads CASSYGPSGATDTQYF. For the CDR3, the DNA is TGTGCCAGCAGCTATGGGCCTAGCGGGGCGACGGATACGCAGTATTTT.

This clonotype was detected a few times. The chain has TRBV4-3 and TRBJ1-4; no clear D. V lost 4 bases and J lost 7, with 16 bases in between. In germline, CDR1 is LGHNA, CDR2 YSLEER. CDR3 length equals 15 residues. The DNA for the CDR3 is TGCGCCAGCAGCCCTCAACGAGGACCTGGTGAAAAACTGTTTTTT. It specifies CASSPQRGPGEKLFF.

This clonotype was found many times. The chain joins TRBV5-5 to TRBJ1-4; D perhaps matches TRBD1 (5 bases). Germline V gives CDR1 SGHKS, CDR2 YYEKEE (reference sequence). The CDR3 runs to 14 residues. Trimming shortened V by 4 bases and J by 8 bases, and 15 bases separated the two germline ends. The DNA of the CDR3 is TGTGCCAGCAGCCTAGTAGGGGAAGCGGAAAAACTGTTTTTT. The encoded protein is CASSLVGEAEKLFF.

This chain uses TRBV29-1 with TRBJ2-7; 7 bases match TRBD1. CDR3 length: 14 amino acids. Unmatched junction bases numbered 14, after V lost 4 bases and J lost 8 bases. Looked up from germline, CDR1 is SQVTM and CDR2 is ANQGSEA. The CDR3 sequence is CSVVGRQGVVQQYF. The CDR3 DNA reads as TGCAGCGTTGTTGGTCGGCAGGGGGTAGTTCAGCAGTACTTC.